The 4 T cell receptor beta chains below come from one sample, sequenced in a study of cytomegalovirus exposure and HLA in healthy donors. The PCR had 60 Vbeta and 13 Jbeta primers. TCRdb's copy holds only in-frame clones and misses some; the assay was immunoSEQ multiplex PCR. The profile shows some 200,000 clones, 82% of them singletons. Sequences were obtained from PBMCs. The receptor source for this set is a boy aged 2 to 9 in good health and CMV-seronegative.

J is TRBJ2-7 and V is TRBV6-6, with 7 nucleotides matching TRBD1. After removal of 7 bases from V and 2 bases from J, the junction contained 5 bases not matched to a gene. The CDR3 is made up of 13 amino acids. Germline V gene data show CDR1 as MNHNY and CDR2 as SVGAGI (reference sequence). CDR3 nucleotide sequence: TGTGCCAGCAAGGTAGGGACAGCCTACGAGCAGTACTTC. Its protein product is CASKVGTAYEQYF.

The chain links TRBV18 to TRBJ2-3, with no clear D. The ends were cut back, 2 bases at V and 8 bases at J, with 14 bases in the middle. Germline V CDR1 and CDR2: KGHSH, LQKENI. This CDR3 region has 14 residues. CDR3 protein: CASSPGRLNGTQYF. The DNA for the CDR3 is TGTGCCAGCTCACCAGGCAGGTTAAATGGTACGCAGTATTTT.

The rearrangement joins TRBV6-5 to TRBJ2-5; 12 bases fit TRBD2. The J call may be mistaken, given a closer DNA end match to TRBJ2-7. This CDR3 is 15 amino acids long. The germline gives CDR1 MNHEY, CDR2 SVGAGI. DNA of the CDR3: TGTGCCAGCCGTAGGCTAGCGGGGGGGATCCACGAGCAGTACTTC. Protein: CASRRLAGGIHEQYF.

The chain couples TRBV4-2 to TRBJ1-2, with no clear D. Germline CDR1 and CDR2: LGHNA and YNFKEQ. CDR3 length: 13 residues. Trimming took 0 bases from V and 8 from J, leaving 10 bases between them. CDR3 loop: CASSQEAGPGYTF. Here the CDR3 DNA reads TGTGCCAGCAGCCAAGAGGCTGGGCCCGGCTACACCTTC.